Listed below are T cell receptor beta chains from one sample, sequenced in a study of T cells in narcolepsy. Generated by immunoSEQ multiplex PCR, the TCRdb table keeps only in-frame clones and is missing some. The repertoire holds tens of thousands of clones, with 90% as singletons. The specimen sequenced was CD45RA- memory CD4+ T cells from PBMCs. The source is a human donor with narcolepsy. Both conserved end residues are part of each CDR3. The D gene is left open where the match is weak. Part of the rows lack a size; the others show once, few, many or a class for expanded clones.

D: TRBD1
V: TRBV5-5
J: TRBJ1-1
size: .
CDR3: CASKLKGGSEAFF
DNA: TGTGCCAGCAAACTAAAAGGGGGCTCTGAAGCTTTCTTT

D: TRBD1
V: TRBV5-1
J: TRBJ1-5
size: .
CDR3: CASSAGTGDNQPQHF
DNA: TGCGCCAGCTCCGCCGGGACAGGGGACAATCAGCCCCAGCATTTT

D: .
V: TRBV30
J: TRBJ1-1
size: .
CDR3: CAWSVQGTGNTEAFF
DNA: TGTGCCTGGAGTGTACAGGGTACGGGGAACACTGAAGCTTTCTTT

D: TRBD2
V: TRBV5-1
J: TRBJ2-5
size: .
CDR3: CASSPLGAGGRETQYF
DNA: TGCGCCAGCAGCCCCCTGGGAGCGGGAGGGCGGGAGACCCAGTACTTC

D: TRBD2
V: TRBV9
J: TRBJ2-1
size: .
CDR3: CASSVAAGSHNEQFF
DNA: TGTGCCAGCAGCGTAGCAGCGGGGTCGCACAATGAGCAGTTCTTC

D: .
V: TRBV18
J: TRBJ2-5
size: .
CDR3: CASSPEGVRAIGQYF
DNA: TGTGCCAGCTCACCGGAGGGAGTGCGGGCAATTGGCCAGTACTTC

D: TRBD1
V: TRBV29-1
J: TRBJ1-1
size: .
CDR3: CSVSPGQADTEAFF
DNA: TGCAGCGTTTCGCCGGGACAGGCTGACACTGAAGCTTTCTTT

D: .
V: TRBV4-3
J: TRBJ1-6
size: .
CDR3: CASSQDPPGGNSPLHF
DNA: TGCGCCAGCAGCCAAGATCCCCCGGGGGGTAATTCACCCCTCCACTTT

D: .
V: TRBV19
J: TRBJ2-2
size: .
CDR3: CASSRNTGELFF
DNA: TGTGCCAGTAGTCGGAACACCGGGGAGCTGTTTTTT

D: .
V: TRBV11-2
J: TRBJ2-7
size: once
CDR3: CASSLRRHPYEQYF
DNA: TGTGCCAGCAGCTTGCGCAGACACCCTTACGAGCAGTACTTC

D: TRBD1
V: TRBV18
J: TRBJ1-2
size: .
CDR3: CASSPRGRVEGYTF
DNA: TGTGCCAGCTCGCCCAGGGGGCGAGTAGAAGGCTACACCTTC

D: .
V: TRBV5-6
J: TRBJ1-4
size: .
CDR3: CASSLAVSLNEKLFF
DNA: TGTGCCAGCAGCTTGGCCGTCAGCTTGAATGAAAAACTGTTTTTT

D: TRBD2
V: TRBV7-6
J: TRBJ2-1
size: .
CDR3: CASSPGLAGTRSNNEQFF
DNA: TGTGCCAGCAGTCCTGGACTAGCGGGGACTCGCTCAAACAATGAGCAGTTCTTC

D: .
V: TRBV27
J: TRBJ2-5
size: .
CDR3: CASSRRQNQETQYF
DNA: TGTGCCAGCAGTAGACGGCAGAACCAAGAGACCCAGTACTTC

D: .
V: TRBV28
J: TRBJ1-3
size: few
CDR3: CASSLSRNTIYF
DNA: TGTGCCAGCAGTTTATCGAGAAACACCATATATTTT

D: TRBD2
V: TRBV11-3
J: TRBJ2-7
size: .
CDR3: CASSQSSGDLGEQYF
DNA: TGTGCCAGCAGCCAGAGTAGCGGGGACCTGGGGGAGCAGTACTTC

D: TRBD2
V: TRBV18
J: TRBJ2-2
size: .
CDR3: CASSPTSGITANTGELFF
DNA: TGTGCCAGCTCACCTACTAGCGGGATAACCGCGAACACCGGGGAGCTGTTTTTT

D: TRBD2
V: TRBV9
J: TRBJ2-5
size: .
CDR3: CASSVEELAGLQETQYF
DNA: TGTGCCAGCAGCGTAGAAGAACTAGCGGGGCTCCAAGAGACCCAGTACTTC

D: .
V: TRBV6-1
J: TRBJ1-5
size: .
CDR3: CASSFEGQPQHF
DNA: TGTGCCAGCAGCTTTGAGGGACAGCCCCAGCATTTT

D: TRBD1
V: TRBV4-3
J: TRBJ1-2
size: once
CDR3: CASSQGSAGGSYTF
DNA: TGCGCCAGCAGCCAAGGGTCGGCAGGGGGGAGCTACACCTTC

D: TRBD1
V: TRBV11-1
J: TRBJ1-6
size: .
CDR3: CASSKGQNNSPLHF
DNA: TGTGCCAGCAGCAAGGGACAGAATAATTCACCCCTCCACTTT

D: TRBD2
V: TRBV6-5
J: TRBJ2-3
size: .
CDR3: CASSYLLTSSTDTQYF
DNA: TGTGCCAGCAGTTACTTGCTGACTAGCAGCACAGATACGCAGTATTTT

D: .
V: TRBV10-3
J: TRBJ1-3
size: once
CDR3: CATQPREDSRSGNTIYF
DNA: TGTGCCACACAACCTCGAGAGGACAGCCGCTCTGGAAACACCATATATTTT

D: .
V: TRBV5-1
J: TRBJ1-4
size: .
CDR3: CASSPRLATNEKLFF
DNA: TGCGCCAGCAGCCCGAGGCTTGCAACTAATGAAAAACTGTTTTTT

D: .
V: TRBV5-1
J: TRBJ1-1
size: .
CDR3: CASSSWNTEAFF
DNA: TGCGCCAGCAGTTCATGGAACACTGAAGCTTTCTTT